A single sample is the source of the 31 T cell receptor beta chains below, sequenced in a study of cytomegalovirus exposure and HLA in healthy donors. The study ran its PCR with 60 Vbeta and 13 Jbeta primers. TCRdb's copy holds only in-frame clones and misses some; the assay was immunoSEQ multiplex PCR. The repertoire holds about 110,000 clones, with around 67% as singletons. The specimen was PBMCs. The source of these receptors is a woman aged 40-49 years in good health and CMV-seropositive.

The chain employs TRBV6-1 and TRBJ2-7; tentatively, D is TRBD1 (5 bases). Germline loops: CDR1 MNHNS, CDR2 SASEGT. The CDR3 length is 13 residues. The ends were cut back, 5 bases at V and 3 bases at J, with 11 bases in the middle. The CDR3: CASSRQGRYEQYF. The CDR3 DNA reads as TGTGCCAGCAGTCGCCAGGGCCGCTACGAGCAGTACTTC.

The rearrangement joins TRBV5-1 to TRBJ2-2; 9 nucleotides line up with TRBD1. V dropped 9 bases and J dropped 3; count of bases not matched to a gene: 3. The CDR3 covers 13 residues. Germline CDR1 reads SGHRS; CDR2 reads YFSETQ. Here the CDR3 reads CATGTGYTGELFF. The CDR3 DNA reads TGCGCCACCGGGACAGGGTACACCGGGGAGCTGTTTTTT.

The rearrangement links TRBV4-1 to TRBJ1-5; 8 bases map to TRBD1. V lost 3 bases to trimming and J lost 6 bases; unmatched junction nucleotides: 10. This CDR3 has 16 amino acids. In germline, CDR1 is MGHRA, CDR2 YSYEKL. CDR3 bases: TGCGCCAGCAGCCAGGCTAACAGGGGGGTCGGTCAGCCCCAGCATTTT. This sequence encodes CASSQANRGVGQPQHF.

This clone was detected a few times. The chain recombines TRBV4-3 with TRBJ1-1, with 7 bases aligning to TRBD1. Germline values: CDR1 LGHNA, CDR2 YSLEER. This CDR3 spans 14 amino acids. V shed 8 bases and J 1 base; nucleotides not matched to a gene: 7. Written as DNA, the CDR3 is TGCGCCAGCGCACAGGGGTACAAGAACACTGAAGCTTTCTTT. Its translation: CASAQGYKNTEAFF.

V is TRBV18 and J is TRBJ1-3, with D tentatively TRBD1 (6 bases). V lost 11 bases, J lost 3 bases, and 11 bases lay in between. Germline lookup yields CDR1 KGHSH and CDR2 LQKENI. The CDR3 contains 12 residues. The CDR3 loop reads CAAGADGNTIYF. CDR3 nucleotide sequence: TGTGCCGCGGGGGCCGATGGAAACACCATATATTTT.

J is TRBJ1-1 and V is TRBV19, with 7 bases identical to TRBD1. This CDR3 is built from 16 residues. Trimming at V came to 1 base and at J to 5 bases, leaving 10 bases not matched to a gene. In germline, CDR1 is LNHDA, CDR2 SQIVND (reference sequence). The CDR3 protein is CASSIGRQGVGTEAFF. The DNA of the CDR3 is TGTGCCAGTAGTATAGGAAGGCAGGGGGTAGGGACTGAAGCTTTCTTT.

The rearrangement uses TRBV6-1 and TRBJ2-7; D not certain. This CDR3 is 11 amino acids long. CDR1 is MNHNS and CDR2 is SASEGT in the germline V gene. Trimming cost V 10 bases and J 3 bases, with 10 bases left between them. CDR3 in DNA: TGTGCCACCCGATACAGCTACGAGCAGTACTTC. This gives the protein CATRYSYEQYF.

This rearrangement joins TRBV5-4 to TRBJ1-1, with 9 bases that match TRBD1. V lost 5 bases and J lost 7; bases outside the gene matches: 3. The CDR3 totals 12 residues. Germline CDR1 SGHNT, CDR2 YYREEE (reference sequence). Here the CDR3 reads CASRDRGGEAFF. The CDR3 coding sequence is TGTGCCAGCAGGGACAGGGGTGGTGAAGCTTTCTTT.

J is TRBJ1-2 and V is TRBV4-3; 8 bases are a match to TRBD1. Germline lookup yields CDR1 LGHNA and CDR2 YSLEER. V lost 2 bases and J lost 8; bases outside the gene matches: 10. The CDR3 consists of 15 residues. CDR3 in amino acids: CASSQSAGGAEGYTF. CDR3 DNA: TGCGCCAGCAGCCAAAGTGCAGGGGGCGCGGAAGGCTACACCTTC.

The CDR3 reads CASSLGGTPNTEAFF. In DNA, the CDR3 is TGTGCCAGCAGCTTAGGTGGGACTCCGAACACTGAAGCTTTCTTT. The chain combines TRBV7-9 with TRBJ1-1, with D possibly matching TRBD1 (5 bases). The germline gives CDR1 SEHNR, CDR2 FQNEAQ (reference sequence). This CDR3 spans 15 amino acids. Trimming stripped 1 base from V and 1 base from J, with 10 bases between.

This clone was seen once. This chain connects TRBV6-4 to TRBJ2-5; 7 bases match TRBD2. The CDR3 sequence is 19 residues long. V was clipped by 0 bases and J by 0 bases; unmatched bases: 13. CDR1 MRHNA and CDR2 SNTAGT come from the germline V gene. The CDR3 reads CASSDSGGGWRRYQETQYF. CDR3 sequence (DNA): TGTGCCAGCAGTGACTCTGGGGGGGGGTGGAGACGGTACCAAGAGACCCAGTACTTC.

The chain combines TRBV19 with TRBJ1-1; D remains ambiguous. The V and J ends lost 4 bases and 0 bases respectively, with 3 bases between them. The CDR3 is 12 amino acids. Germline CDR1 reads LNHDA; CDR2 reads SQIVND (reference sequence). CDR3 DNA: TGTGCCAGTAGTAACTTGAACACTGAAGCTTTCTTT. This gives the protein CASSNLNTEAFF.

V is TRBV29-1 and J is TRBJ2-1; D not resolved. Germline loops: CDR1 SQVTM, CDR2 ANQGSEA. V was cut by 6 bases and J by 9 bases, with 9 bases left in between. This CDR3 region has 10 residues. In DNA, the CDR3 is TGCAGCGTACGCTACGGTGAGCAGTTCTTC. This codes for CSVRYGEQFF.

The chain recombines TRBV7-9 with TRBJ2-3; TRBD2 aligns across 13 bases. V trimming: 5 bases; J trimming: 7 bases; junction bases outside the gene matches: 9. The CDR3 loop spans 16 amino acids. Germline CDR1 reads SEHNR; CDR2 reads FQNEAQ (reference sequence). The CDR3 nucleotides read TGTGCCAGCAGCCTTGCGACTAGCGGGGGGTACCATACGCAGTATTTT. Translated, it gives CASSLATSGGYHTQYF.

The chain carries TRBV7-2 and TRBJ1-5; 8 bases match TRBD1. The CDR3 runs to 16 residues. The V and J ends lost 5 bases and 2 bases, in that order; junction bases with no gene match: 8. Germline assignment: CDR1 SGHTA and CDR2 FQGNSA. CDR3 in DNA: TGTGCCAGCAGCGGAGGGACAGGTAGGGGCAATCAGCCCCAGCATTTT. Its protein is CASSGGTGRGNQPQHF.

The V call is TRBV19, the J call TRBJ1-5; possible D gene TRBD1, 5 bases. V was shortened by 0 bases and J by 1 base, with 10 bases between the two germline ends. Germline-derived CDR1 and CDR2 are LNHDA and SQIVND (reference sequence). The CDR3 is 16 amino acids. CDR3 sequence (DNA): TGTGCCAGTAGTATAGAGTTAAGACAGAGCAATCAGCCCCAGCATTTT. Residues: CASSIELRQSNQPQHF.

V gene TRBV25-1 combines with J gene TRBJ1-4, with D perhaps matching TRBD1 (5 bases). Germline CDR1 and CDR2: MGHDK and SYGVNS. V lost 4 bases and J 6 bases, leaving 9 bases between the germline ends. The CDR3 runs to 13 residues. This chain's CDR3 is CASSGQTHEKLFF. In nucleotides, the CDR3 is TGTGCCAGCAGTGGACAGACCCATGAAAAACTGTTTTTT.

The rearrangement joins TRBV15 to TRBJ2-3; 8 bases fit TRBD1. This CDR3 contains 15 residues. The germline CDR1 and CDR2 sequences are LNHNV and YYDKDF (reference sequence). Unmatched junction bases numbered 6, after V lost 0 bases and J lost 7 bases. Here the CDR3 DNA reads TGTGCCACCAGCAGAGATCCAGGGGGCGCGAATACGCAGTATTTT. Its protein product is CATSRDPGGANTQYF.

CDR3 in DNA: TGTGCCAGCAGTGGTGCAGGTCCTAATGAAAAACTGTTTTTT. This translates into CASSGAGPNEKLFF. The rearrangement joins TRBV2 to TRBJ1-4; no clear D. The ends were cut back, 4 bases at V and 3 bases at J, with 9 bases in the middle. CDR1 SNHLY and CDR2 FYNNEI come from the germline V gene. CDR3 length equals 14 residues.

The chain carries TRBV21-1 and TRBJ1-2; the DNA was not compared with TRBD1, the D call given in the table. TRBV21-1 is a pseudogene. The CDR3 has 14 residues. The CDR3 protein is CASSTTGGSYGYTF. The CDR3, as DNA: TGTGCCAGCAGCACGACAGGGGGCAGTTATGGCTACACCTTC.

This clone was found a few times. V usage is TRBV2 and J usage is TRBJ2-5; 8 nucleotides line up with TRBD1. Trimming cost V 6 bases and J 4 bases; bases outside gene matches: 10. This CDR3 region has 15 residues. The germline gives CDR1 SNHLY, CDR2 FYNNEI. In DNA, the CDR3 is TGTGCCAGCAGCCAGATCAGGGGGCTCTCAGAGACCCAGTACTTC. It yields the protein CASSQIRGLSETQYF.

The chain joins TRBV4-3 to TRBJ1-3; D ambiguous. CDR1 LGHNA and CDR2 YSLEER come from the germline V gene. Trimming removed 3 bases from V and 4 bases from J, with 16 bases in between. CDR3 length: 16 residues. The CDR3 DNA follows: TGCGCCAGCAGCCAGAGGGATGAGACGGCCGGAAACACCATATATTTT. Its protein is CASSQRDETAGNTIYF.

The CDR3 DNA reads as TGTGCCAGCAGACAGGACAGGATCTATGGCTACACCTTC. Its translation: CASRQDRIYGYTF. V and J are TRBV7-9 and TRBJ1-2; 7 bases line up with TRBD1. V shed 6 bases, J shed 4 bases, and the junction held 5 bases outside the gene matches. Germline-derived CDR1 and CDR2 are SEHNR and FQNEAQ (reference sequence). The CDR3 totals 13 residues.

This chain links TRBV6-4 with TRBJ1-4; TRBD1 might be the D (6 bases). V lost 6 bases to trimming and J lost 5 bases, with 16 bases between them. Per the germline V gene, CDR1 is MRHNA and CDR2 is SNTAGT. The CDR3 sequence is 15 residues long. CDR3 nucleotide sequence: TGTGCCAGCAGCGCCGAGGGAGGGGGGAATGAAAAACTGTTTTTT. Its translation: CASSAEGGGNEKLFF.

J is TRBJ1-2 and V is TRBV29-1; D may be TRBD1 (5 bases). CDR3 size: 14 residues. Germline assignment: CDR1 SQVTM and CDR2 ANQGSEA. The V gene lost 4 bases and the J gene lost 2 bases, with 14 bases spanning the gap. This chain's CDR3 is CSVGFGGSNYGYTF. The CDR3 nucleotides read TGCAGCGTTGGTTTCGGGGGTTCCAACTATGGCTACACCTTC. The variable domain in full, with the rest retrieved from reference TRBV29-1 and TRBJ1-2, is SAVISQKPSRDICQRGTSLTIQCQVDSQVTMMFWYRQQPGQSLTLIATANQGSEATYESGFVIDKFPISRPNLTFSTLTVSNMSPEDSSIYLCSVGFGGSNYGYTFGSGTRLTVV.

J is TRBJ2-5 and V is TRBV4-3; maybe TRBD2 (7 bases). There are 14 residues in the CDR3. Germline values: CDR1 LGHNA, CDR2 YSLEER. Deletions cut 0 bases from V and 6 bases from J, with 11 bases between. CDR3 residues: CASSQDTGTKTQYF. CDR3 bases: TGCGCCAGCAGCCAAGATACAGGGACTAAGACCCAGTACTTC.

The V gene is TRBV6-5, the J gene TRBJ1-5; D gene unclear. The V gene lost 4 bases and the J gene lost 5 bases, with 9 bases spanning the gap. Per germline, CDR1 MNHEY and CDR2 SVGAGI. CDR3 length: 13 amino acids. CDR3 in DNA: TGTGCCAGCAGTTGGGCCAGCCATCAGCCCCAGCATTTT. Translation: CASSWASHQPQHF.

This chain links TRBV15 with TRBJ2-1; D perhaps matches TRBD2 (5 bases). Germline V gene data show CDR1 as LNHNV and CDR2 as YYDKDF (reference sequence). The V end lost 0 bases, the J end lost 2 bases, and 11 bases lay between the germline ends. The CDR3 covers 16 residues. The CDR3 protein is CATSRDAGGPYNEQFF. The CDR3 nucleotides read TGTGCCACCAGCAGAGATGCTGGCGGGCCCTACAATGAGCAGTTCTTC.

This chain connects TRBV7-2 to TRBJ1-2; possibly TRBD1 for D (5 bases). Trimming cost V 2 bases and J 4 bases, with 14 bases left between them. From germline, CDR1 is SGHTA and CDR2 FQGNSA. This CDR3 is 15 amino acids long. CDR3 amino acids: CASSLPPGLGYGYTF. As DNA, the CDR3 is TGTGCCAGCAGCTTACCACCAGGGCTTGGCTATGGCTACACCTTC.

The rearrangement links TRBV11-1 to TRBJ1-6, with D perhaps matching TRBD1 (6 bases). The CDR3 loop spans 15 amino acids. Between the trimmed V and J ends, which lost 2 bases and 8 bases, there was a span of 13 bases. Germline CDR1 SGHAT, CDR2 FQDESV (reference sequence). CDR3 sequence: CASSLLPRGDSPLHF. The DNA for the CDR3 is TGTGCCAGCAGCTTACTGCCCAGGGGTGATTCACCCCTCCACTTT. The full variable domain, in which reference TRBV11-1 and TRBJ1-6 provide the parts outside the CDR3, is EAEVAQSPRYKITEKSQAVAFWCDPISGHATLYWYRQILGQGPELLVQFQDESVVDDSQLPKDRFSAERLKGVDSTLKIQPAELGDSAMYLCASSLLPRGDSPLHFGNGTRLTVT.

V and J are TRBV27 and TRBJ2-3; 9 nucleotides line up with TRBD1. The CDR3 consists of 14 residues. Germline assignment: CDR1 MNHEY and CDR2 SMNVEV (reference sequence). Trimming removed 3 bases from V and 5 bases from J; junction bases left unmatched: 3. In DNA, the CDR3 is TGTGCCAGCAGTTTCGACAGGGGGTTAGATACGCAGTATTTT. This sequence encodes CASSFDRGLDTQYF.